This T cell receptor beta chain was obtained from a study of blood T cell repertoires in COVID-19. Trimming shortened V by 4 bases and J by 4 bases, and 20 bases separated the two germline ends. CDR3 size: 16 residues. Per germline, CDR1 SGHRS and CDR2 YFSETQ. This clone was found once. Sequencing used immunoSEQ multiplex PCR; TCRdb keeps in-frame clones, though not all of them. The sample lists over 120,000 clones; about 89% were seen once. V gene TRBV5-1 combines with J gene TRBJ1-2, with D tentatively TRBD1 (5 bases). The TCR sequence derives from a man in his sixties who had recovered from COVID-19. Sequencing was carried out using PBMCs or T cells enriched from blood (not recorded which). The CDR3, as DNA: TGCGCCAGCAGCCTTACGCAGGACAAGACGGGCTATGGCTACACCTTC. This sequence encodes CASSLTQDKTGYGYTF.